This T cell receptor beta chain stems from a study of CD8 T cells in Susac syndrome. CDR3 size: 14 residues. Germline V CDR1 and CDR2: SGDLS, YYNGEE. V lost 3 bases and J lost 3; bases outside the gene matches: 3. The multiple sclerosis controls were treatment-naive patients affected by stable or active relapsing-remitting disease. TEMRA cells were enriched by FACS, and CD4+ and CD8+ T cells were negatively isolated. Reverse transcription used about 0.45 to 1 ug RNA and random hexamers. Across 54 Vbeta and 13 Jbeta, immunoSEQ multiplex PCR amplified TCR beta CDR3. One entry per CDR3 protein, called by TCRdb with MiXCR from the immunoSEQ multiplex PCR reads. The repertoire includes under 200,000 distinct CDR3 sequences, approximately 95% of them detected once, and 0.16% sits in the top ten.

The rearrangement uses TRBV9 and TRBJ2-7; 10 nucleotides line up with TRBD1. Specimen: CD8+ T cells from PBMCs. This clonotype originated in a human donor with multiple sclerosis. The CDR3 loop is CASSETGGGYEQYF. The CDR3 DNA is TGTGCCAGCAGCGAGACAGGGGGCGGCTACGAGCAGTACTTC.